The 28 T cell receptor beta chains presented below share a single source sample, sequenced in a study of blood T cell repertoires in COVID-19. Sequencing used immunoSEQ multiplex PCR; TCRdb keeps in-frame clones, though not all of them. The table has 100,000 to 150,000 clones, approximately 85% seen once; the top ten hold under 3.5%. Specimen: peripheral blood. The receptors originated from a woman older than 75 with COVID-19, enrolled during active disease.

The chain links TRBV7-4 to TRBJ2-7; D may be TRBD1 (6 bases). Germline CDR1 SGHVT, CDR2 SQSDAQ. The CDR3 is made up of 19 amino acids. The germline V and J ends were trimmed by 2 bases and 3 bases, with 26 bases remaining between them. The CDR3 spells CASSLQGQSPTEDFYEQYF. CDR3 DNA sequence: TGTGCCAGCAGCTTACAAGGACAGAGCCCAACTGAGGATTTCTACGAGCAGTACTTC.

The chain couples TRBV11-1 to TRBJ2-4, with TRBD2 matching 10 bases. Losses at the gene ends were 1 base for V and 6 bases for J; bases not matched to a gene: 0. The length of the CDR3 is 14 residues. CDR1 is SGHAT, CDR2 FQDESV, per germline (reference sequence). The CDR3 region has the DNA TGTGCCAGCAGCTTAGGGACTAGCGGAAACATTCAGTACTTC. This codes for CASSLGTSGNIQYF.

CDR3 bases: TGCAGTGCTAGTCTCAGTCACGGGGGTTCACCCCTCCACTTT. Protein sequence: CSASLSHGGSPLHF. This chain joins TRBV20-1 and TRBJ1-6, with D tentatively TRBD1 (5 bases). The CDR3 has 14 residues. Trimming removed 3 bases at V and 9 bases at J, with 15 bases between. CDR1 is DFQATT, CDR2 SNEGSKA, per germline (reference sequence).

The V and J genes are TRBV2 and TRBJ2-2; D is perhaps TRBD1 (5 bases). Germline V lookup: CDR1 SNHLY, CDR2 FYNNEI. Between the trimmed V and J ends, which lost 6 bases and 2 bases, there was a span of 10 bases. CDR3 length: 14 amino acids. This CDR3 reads CASRPGHNTGELFF. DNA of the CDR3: TGTGCCAGCAGACCCGGACATAACACCGGGGAGCTGTTTTTT.

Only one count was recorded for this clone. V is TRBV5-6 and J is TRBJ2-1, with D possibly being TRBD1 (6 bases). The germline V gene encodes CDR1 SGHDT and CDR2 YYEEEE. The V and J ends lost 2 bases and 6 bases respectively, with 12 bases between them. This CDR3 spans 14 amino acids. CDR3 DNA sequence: TGTGCCAGCAGCTTCAACAGGGTTGGCAATGAGCAGTTCTTC. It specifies CASSFNRVGNEQFF.

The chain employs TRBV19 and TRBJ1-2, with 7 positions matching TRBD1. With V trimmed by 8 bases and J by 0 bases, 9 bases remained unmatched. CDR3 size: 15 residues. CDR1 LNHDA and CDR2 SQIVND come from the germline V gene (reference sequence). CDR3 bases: TGTGCCAGTCGGCGCAGGGGGGCTTCTAACTATGGCTACACCTTC. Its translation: CASRRRGASNYGYTF.

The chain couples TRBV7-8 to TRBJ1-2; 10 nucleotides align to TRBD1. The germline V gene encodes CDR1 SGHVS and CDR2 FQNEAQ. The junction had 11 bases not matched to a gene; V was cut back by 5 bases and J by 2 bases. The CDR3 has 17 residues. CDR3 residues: CASSTRFPGQGNYGYTF. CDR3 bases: TGTGCCAGCAGCACCCGGTTTCCGGGACAGGGGAACTATGGCTACACCTTC.

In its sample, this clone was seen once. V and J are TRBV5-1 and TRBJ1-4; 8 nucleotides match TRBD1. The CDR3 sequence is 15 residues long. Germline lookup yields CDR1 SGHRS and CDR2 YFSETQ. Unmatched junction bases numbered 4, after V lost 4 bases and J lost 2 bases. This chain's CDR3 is CASSQNRGTNEKLFF. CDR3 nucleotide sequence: TGCGCCAGCAGCCAAAACAGGGGGACTAATGAAAAACTGTTTTTT.

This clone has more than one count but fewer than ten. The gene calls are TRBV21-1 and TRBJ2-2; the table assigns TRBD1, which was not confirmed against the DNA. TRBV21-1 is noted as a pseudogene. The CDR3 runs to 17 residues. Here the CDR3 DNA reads TGTGCCAGCAGCAAAAACGGGGACAGGGATAGGGGCGGGGAGCTGTTTTTT. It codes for CASSKNGDRDRGGELFF.

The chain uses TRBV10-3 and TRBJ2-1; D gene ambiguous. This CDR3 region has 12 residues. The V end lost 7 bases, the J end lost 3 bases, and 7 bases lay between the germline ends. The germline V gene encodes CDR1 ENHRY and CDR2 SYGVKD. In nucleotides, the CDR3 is TGTGCCATCACCGACATCTACAATGAGCAGTTCTTC. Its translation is CAITDIYNEQFF.

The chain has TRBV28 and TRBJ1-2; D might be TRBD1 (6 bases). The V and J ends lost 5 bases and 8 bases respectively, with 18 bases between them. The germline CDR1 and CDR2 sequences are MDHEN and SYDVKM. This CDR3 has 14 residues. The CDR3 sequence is CASSLLGQLKGYTF. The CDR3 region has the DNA TGTGCCAGCAGTCTCCTTGGACAGCTGAAAGGCTACACCTTC.

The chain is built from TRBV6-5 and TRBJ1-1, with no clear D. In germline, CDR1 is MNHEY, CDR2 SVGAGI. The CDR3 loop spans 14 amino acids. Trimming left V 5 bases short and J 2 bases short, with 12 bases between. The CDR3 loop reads CASSPTRKNTEAFF. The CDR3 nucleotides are TGTGCCAGCAGTCCAACTAGGAAAAACACTGAAGCTTTCTTT.

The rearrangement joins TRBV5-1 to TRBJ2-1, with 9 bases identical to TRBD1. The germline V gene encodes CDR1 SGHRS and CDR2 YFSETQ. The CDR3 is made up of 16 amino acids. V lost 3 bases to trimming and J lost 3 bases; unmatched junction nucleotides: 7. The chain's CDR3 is CASSSYPGQGYNEQFF. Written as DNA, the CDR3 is TGCGCCAGCAGCTCCTACCCGGGACAGGGCTACAATGAGCAGTTCTTC.

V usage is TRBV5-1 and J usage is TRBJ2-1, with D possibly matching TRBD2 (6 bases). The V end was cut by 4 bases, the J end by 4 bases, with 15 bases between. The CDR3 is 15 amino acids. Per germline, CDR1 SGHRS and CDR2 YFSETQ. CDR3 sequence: CASSPYKEGYNEQFF. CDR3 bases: TGCGCCAGCAGCCCATATAAGGAGGGGTACAATGAGCAGTTCTTC.

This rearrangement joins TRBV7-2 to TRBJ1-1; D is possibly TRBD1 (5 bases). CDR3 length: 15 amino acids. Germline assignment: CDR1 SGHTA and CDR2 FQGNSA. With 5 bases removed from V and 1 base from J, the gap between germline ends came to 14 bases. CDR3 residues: CASSPTLGGNTEAFF. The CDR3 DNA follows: TGTGCCAGCAGCCCTACTTTGGGGGGGAACACTGAAGCTTTCTTT.

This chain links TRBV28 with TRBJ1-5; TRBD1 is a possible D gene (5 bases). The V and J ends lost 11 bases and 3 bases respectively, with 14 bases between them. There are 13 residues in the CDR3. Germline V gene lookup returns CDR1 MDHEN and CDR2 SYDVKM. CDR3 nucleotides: TGTGCCCTCCGTAGGGGACTCAATCAGCCCCAGCATTTT. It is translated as CALRRGLNQPQHF.

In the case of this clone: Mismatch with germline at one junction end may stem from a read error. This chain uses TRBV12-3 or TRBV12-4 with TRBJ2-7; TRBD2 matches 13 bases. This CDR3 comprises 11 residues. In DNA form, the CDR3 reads TGTGCCAGCAGTGGGACTAGCGGGACGCACTTC. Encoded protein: CASSGTSGTHF.

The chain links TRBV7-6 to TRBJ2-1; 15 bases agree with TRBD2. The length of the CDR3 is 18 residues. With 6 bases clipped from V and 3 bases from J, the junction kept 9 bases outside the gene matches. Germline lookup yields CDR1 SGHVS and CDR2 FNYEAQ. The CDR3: CASSFPGLAGGGYNEQFF. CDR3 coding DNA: TGTGCCAGCAGTTTTCCGGGACTAGCGGGAGGAGGCTACAATGAGCAGTTCTTC.

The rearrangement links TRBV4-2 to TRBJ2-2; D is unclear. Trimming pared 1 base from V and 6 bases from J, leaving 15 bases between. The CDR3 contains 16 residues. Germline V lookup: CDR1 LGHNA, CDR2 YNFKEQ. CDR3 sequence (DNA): TGTGCCAGCAGCCAAGTTATTAGAGGTGACTCCGGGGAGCTGTTTTTT. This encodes CASSQVIRGDSGELFF.

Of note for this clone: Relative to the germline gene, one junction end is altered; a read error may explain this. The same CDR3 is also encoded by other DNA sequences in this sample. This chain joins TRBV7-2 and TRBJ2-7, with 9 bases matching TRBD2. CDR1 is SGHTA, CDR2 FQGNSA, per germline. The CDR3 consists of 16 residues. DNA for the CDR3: TGCGCCAGCAGCCCCCGACTAGCGGTGAGCTCCTACGAGCAGTACTTC. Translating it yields CASSPRLAVSSYEQYF. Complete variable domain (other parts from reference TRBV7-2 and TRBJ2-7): GAGVSQSPSNKVTEKGKDVELRCDPISGHTALYWYRQSLGQGLEFLIYFQGNSAPDKSGLPSDRFSAERTGGSVSTLTIQRTQQEDSAVYLCASSPRLAVSSYEQYFGPGTRLTVT.

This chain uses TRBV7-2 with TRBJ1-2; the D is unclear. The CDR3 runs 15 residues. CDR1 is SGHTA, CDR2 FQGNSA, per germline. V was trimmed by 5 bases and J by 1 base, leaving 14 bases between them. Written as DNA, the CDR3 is TGTGCCAGCAGCCCCCTCCTAAACTATAACTATGGCTACACCTTC. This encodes CASSPLLNYNYGYTF.

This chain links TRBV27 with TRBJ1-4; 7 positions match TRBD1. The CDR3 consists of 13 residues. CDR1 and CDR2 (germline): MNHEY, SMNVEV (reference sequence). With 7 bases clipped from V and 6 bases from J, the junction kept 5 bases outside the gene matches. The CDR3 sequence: CASTGGIDEKLFF. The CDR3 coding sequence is TGTGCCAGCACAGGGGGTATTGATGAAAAACTGTTTTTT.

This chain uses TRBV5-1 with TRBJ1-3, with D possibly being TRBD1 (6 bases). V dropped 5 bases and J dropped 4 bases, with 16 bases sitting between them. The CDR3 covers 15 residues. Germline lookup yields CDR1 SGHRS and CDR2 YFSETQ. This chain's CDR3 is CASSSQGVVGNTIYF. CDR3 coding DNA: TGCGCCAGCAGTTCACAGGGCGTAGTAGGAAACACCATATATTTT.

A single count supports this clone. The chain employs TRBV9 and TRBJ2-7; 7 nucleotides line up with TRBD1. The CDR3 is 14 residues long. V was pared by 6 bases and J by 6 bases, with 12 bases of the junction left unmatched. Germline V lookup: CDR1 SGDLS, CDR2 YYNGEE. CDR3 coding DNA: TGTGCCAGCAATCCGGGACAGCCATCGGGCGAGCAGTACTTC. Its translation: CASNPGQPSGEQYF. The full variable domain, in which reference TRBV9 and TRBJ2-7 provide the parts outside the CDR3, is DSGVTQTPKHLITATGQRVTLRCSPRSGDLSVYWYQQSLDQGLQFLIQYYNGEERAKGNILERFSAQQFPDLHSELNLSSLELGDSALYFCASNPGQPSGEQYFGPGTRLTVT.

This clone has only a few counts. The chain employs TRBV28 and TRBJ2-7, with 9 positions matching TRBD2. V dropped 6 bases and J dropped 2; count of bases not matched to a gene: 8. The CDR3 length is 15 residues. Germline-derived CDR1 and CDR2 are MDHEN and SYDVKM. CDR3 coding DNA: TGTGCCAGCAGGCTGGGGGCGGGAGGGCCCTACGAGCAGTACTTC. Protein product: CASRLGAGGPYEQYF.

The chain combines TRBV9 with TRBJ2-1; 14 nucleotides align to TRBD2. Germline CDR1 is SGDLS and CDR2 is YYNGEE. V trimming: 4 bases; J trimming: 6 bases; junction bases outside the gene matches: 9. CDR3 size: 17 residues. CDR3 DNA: TGTGCCAGCAGCTCAACCGGGACTAGCGGGAGTAGCAATGAGCAGTTCTTC. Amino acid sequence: CASSSTGTSGSSNEQFF. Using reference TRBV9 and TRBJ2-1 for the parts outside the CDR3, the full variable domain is DSGVTQTPKHLITATGQRVTLRCSPRSGDLSVYWYQQSLDQGLQFLIQYYNGEERAKGNILERFSAQQFPDLHSELNLSSLELGDSALYFCASSSTGTSGSSNEQFFGPGTRLTVL.

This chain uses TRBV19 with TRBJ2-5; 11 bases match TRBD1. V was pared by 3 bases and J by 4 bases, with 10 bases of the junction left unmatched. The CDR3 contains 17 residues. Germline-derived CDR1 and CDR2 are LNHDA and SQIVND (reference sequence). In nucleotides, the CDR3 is TGTGCCAGTAGTATGAAACCCACCGGGACAGGGGGAGAGACCCAGTACTTC. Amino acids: CASSMKPTGTGGETQYF.

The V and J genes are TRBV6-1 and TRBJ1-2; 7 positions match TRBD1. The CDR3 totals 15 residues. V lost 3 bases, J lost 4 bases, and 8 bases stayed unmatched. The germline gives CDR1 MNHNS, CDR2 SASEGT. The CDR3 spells CASSDQAGGSYGYTF. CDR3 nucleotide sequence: TGTGCCAGCAGTGATCAGGCAGGGGGTAGCTATGGCTACACCTTC.